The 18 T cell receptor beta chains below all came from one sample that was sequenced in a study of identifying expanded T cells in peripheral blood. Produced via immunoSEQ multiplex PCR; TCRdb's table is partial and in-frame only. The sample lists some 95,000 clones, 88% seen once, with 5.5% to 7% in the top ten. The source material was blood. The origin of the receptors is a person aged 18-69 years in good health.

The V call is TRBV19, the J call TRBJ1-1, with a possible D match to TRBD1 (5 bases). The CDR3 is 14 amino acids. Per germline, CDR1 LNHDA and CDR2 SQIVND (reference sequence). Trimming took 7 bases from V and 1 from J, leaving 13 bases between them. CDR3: CASTKTVGNTEAFF. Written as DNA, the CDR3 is TGTGCCAGTACAAAGACAGTTGGGAACACTGAAGCTTTCTTT.

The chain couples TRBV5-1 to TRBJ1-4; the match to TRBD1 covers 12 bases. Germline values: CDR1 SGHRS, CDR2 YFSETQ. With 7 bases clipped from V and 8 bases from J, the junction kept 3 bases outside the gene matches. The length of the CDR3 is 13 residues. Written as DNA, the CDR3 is TGCGCCAGCGGGACAGGGGGCGAAGAAAAACTGTTTTTT. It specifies CASGTGGEEKLFF.

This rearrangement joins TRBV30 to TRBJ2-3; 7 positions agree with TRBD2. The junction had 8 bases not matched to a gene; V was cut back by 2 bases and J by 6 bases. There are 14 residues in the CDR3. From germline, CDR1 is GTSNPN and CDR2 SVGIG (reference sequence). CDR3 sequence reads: CAWSWDYSGDTQYF. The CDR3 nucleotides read TGTGCCTGGAGTTGGGACTATTCGGGCGATACGCAGTATTTT.

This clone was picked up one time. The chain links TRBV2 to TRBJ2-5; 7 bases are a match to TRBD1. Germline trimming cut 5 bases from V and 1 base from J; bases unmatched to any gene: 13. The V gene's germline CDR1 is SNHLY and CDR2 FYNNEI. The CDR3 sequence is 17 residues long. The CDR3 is CASSPHATGTAQETQYF. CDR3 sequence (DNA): TGTGCCAGCAGTCCACACGCGACCGGGACAGCCCAAGAGACCCAGTACTTC. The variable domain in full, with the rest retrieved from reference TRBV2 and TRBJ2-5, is EPEVTQTPSHQVTQMGQEVILRCVPISNHLYFYWYRQILGQKVEFLVSFYNNEISEKSEIFDDQFSVERPDGSNFTLKIRSTKLEDSAMYFCASSPHATGTAQETQYFGPGTRLLVL.

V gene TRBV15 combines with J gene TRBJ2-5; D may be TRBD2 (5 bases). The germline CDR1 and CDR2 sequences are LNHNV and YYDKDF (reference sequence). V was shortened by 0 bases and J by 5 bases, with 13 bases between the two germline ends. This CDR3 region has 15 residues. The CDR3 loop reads CATSRDRGQGETQYF. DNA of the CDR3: TGTGCCACCAGCAGAGATCGCGGGCAAGGCGAGACCCAGTACTTC. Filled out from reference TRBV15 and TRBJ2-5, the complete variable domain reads DAMVIQNPRYQVTQFGKPVTLSCSQTLNHNVMYWYQQKSSQAPKLLFHYYDKDFNNEADTPDNFQSRRPNTSFCFLDIRSPGLGDTAMYLCATSRDRGQGETQYFGPGTRLLVL.

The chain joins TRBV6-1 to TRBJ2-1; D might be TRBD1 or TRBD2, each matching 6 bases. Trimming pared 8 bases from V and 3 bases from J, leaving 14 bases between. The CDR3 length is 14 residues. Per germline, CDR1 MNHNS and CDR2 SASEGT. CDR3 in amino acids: CASLTRDIYNEQFF. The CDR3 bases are TGTGCCAGCCTCACGCGGGACATCTACAATGAGCAGTTCTTC.

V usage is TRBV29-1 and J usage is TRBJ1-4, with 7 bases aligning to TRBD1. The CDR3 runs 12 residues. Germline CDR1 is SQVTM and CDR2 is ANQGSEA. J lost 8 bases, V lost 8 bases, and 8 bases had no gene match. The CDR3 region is CSTQGVGEKLFF. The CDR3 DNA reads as TGCAGCACCCAGGGGGTTGGCGAAAAACTGTTTTTT.

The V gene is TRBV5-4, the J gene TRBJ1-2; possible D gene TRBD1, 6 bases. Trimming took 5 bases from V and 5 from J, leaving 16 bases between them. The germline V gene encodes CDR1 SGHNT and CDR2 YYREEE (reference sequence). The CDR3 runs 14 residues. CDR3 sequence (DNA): TGTGCCAGCAGTCGCACACAGGGATGGTATGGCTACACCTTC. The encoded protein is CASSRTQGWYGYTF.

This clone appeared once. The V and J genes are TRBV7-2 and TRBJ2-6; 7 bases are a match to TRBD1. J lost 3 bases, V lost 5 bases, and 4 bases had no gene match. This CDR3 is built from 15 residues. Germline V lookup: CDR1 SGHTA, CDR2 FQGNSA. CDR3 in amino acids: CASSLTGVGANVLTF. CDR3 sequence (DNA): TGTGCCAGCAGCCTCACAGGGGTTGGGGCCAACGTCCTGACTTTC.

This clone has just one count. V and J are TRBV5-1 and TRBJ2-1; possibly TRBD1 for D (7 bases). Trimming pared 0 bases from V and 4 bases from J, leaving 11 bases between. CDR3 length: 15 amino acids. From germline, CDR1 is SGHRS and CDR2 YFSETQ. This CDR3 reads CASSLGGTEYNEQFF. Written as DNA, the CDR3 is TGCGCCAGCAGCTTGGGCGGGACAGAGTACAATGAGCAGTTCTTC. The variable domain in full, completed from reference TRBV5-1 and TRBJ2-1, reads KAGVTQTPRYLIKTRGQQVTLSCSPISGHRSVSWYQQTPGQGLQFLFEYFSETQRNKGNFPGRFSGRQFSNSRSEMNVSTLELGDSALYLCASSLGGTEYNEQFFGPGTRLTVL.

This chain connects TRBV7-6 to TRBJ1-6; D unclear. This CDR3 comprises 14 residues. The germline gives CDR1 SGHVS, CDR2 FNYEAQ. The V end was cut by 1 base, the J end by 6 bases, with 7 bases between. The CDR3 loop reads CASSLEGTNSPLHF. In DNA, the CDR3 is TGTGCCAGCAGCTTAGAAGGAACTAATTCACCCCTCCACTTT.

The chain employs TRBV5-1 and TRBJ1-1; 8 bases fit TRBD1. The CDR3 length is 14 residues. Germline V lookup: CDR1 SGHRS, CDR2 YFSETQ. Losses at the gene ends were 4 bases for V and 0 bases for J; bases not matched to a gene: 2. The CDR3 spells CASSRTGLNTEAFF. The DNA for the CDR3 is TGCGCCAGCAGCCGGACAGGGCTGAACACTGAAGCTTTCTTT.

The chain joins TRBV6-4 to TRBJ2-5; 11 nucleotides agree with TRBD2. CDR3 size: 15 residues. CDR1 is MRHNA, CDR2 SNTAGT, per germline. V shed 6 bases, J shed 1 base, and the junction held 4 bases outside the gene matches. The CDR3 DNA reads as TGTGCCAGCAGATCTAGCGGGGGGCTCCAAGAGACCCAGTACTTC. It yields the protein CASRSSGGLQETQYF.

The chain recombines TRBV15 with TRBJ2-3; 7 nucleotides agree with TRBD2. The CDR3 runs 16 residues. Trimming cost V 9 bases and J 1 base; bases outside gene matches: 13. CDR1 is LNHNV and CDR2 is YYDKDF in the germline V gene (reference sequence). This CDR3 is CATGWGLTPGTDTQYF. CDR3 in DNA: TGTGCCACGGGATGGGGACTAACCCCTGGCACAGATACGCAGTATTTT.

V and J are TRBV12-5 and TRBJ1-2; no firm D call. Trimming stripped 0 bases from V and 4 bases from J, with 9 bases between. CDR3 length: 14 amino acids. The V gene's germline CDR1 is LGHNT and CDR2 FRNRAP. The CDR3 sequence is CASGLVGRGYGYTF. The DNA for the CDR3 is TGTGCTAGTGGTTTGGTGGGCAGAGGCTATGGCTACACCTTC.

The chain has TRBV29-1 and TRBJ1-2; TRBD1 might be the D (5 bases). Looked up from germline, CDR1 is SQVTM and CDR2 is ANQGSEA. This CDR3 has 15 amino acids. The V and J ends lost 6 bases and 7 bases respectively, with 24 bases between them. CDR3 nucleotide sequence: TGCAGCGTCCCCCATAGTTGGTCGGGCAGGGTTGGCTACACCTTC. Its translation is CSVPHSWSGRVGYTF.

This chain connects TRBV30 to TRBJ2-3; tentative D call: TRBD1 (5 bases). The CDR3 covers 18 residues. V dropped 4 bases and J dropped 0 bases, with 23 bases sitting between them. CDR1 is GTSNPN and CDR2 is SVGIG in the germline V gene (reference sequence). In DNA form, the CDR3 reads TGTGCCTGGACACGATACTCTCCGACAGTACCTAGCACAGATACGCAGTATTTT. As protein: CAWTRYSPTVPSTDTQYF. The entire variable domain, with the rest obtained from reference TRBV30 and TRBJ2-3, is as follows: SQTIHQWPATLVQPVGSPLSLECTVEGTSNPNLYWYRQAAGRGLQLLFYSVGIGQISSEVPQNLSASRPQDRQFILSSKKLLLSDSGFYLCAWTRYSPTVPSTDTQYFGPGTRLTVL.

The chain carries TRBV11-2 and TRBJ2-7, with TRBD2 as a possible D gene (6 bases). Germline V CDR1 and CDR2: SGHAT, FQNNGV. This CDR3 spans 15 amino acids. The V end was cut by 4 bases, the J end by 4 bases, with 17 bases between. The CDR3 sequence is CASSSLGTSRYEQYF. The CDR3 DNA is TGTGCCAGCAGCTCACTGGGGACTTCCCGATACGAGCAGTACTTC.